This T cell receptor beta chain was documented in a study of CD4 and CD8 cells across lung adenocarcinoma regions (dated by TCRdb to 2017 to 2018). For context, the study as a whole: Intratumor heterogeneity of the T cell receptor repertoire was examined by comparing tumor centers with tumor margins.

CDR1 and CDR2 were assigned from the germline V gene as MNHNS and SASEGT. The CDR3, cysteine through phenylalanine, is 13 amino acids long. Of all the DNA, just the CDR3 is kept, 39 bases in frame from base 1. V is pared back by 2 bases and J by 12 bases, with 15 bases lying between the germline termini. The donors were patients who had localized lung adenocarcinoma, which is a subtype of non-small cell lung cancer. The samples were taken from the margins of localized lung adenocarcinomas. For TCR repertoire analysis, CD4+ T cells from tumor tissue were profiled separately from CD8+ T cells. Preparation of the library involved PCR. Sequencing instrument: HiSeq X Ten. TCRdb reworked the public reads: Q25 trimming with fastp, MiXCR clone assembly, productive beta chains retained. CDR3 protein sequences are deduplicated, and each keeps its most common genes and DNA. In all, the sample holds 6,500 to 8,000 distinct CDR3 sequences, and roughly 40% of those were seen once. The ten largest account for over 30% of the sample.

Notes on this clonotype: Its specific antigen is unknown. No quality values exist for individual bases; no much larger clone is one base distant.

The receptor chain draws on TRBV6-1 and TRBJ2-3; the D element might be TRBD1 or TRBD2, as each aligns at 5 bases. The sequenced sample consisted of CD4+ T cells from the margin of a lung tumor. The sample's cell subset or site label is to be understood as: tumor margin region. The receptor comes from a male donor with lung adenocarcinoma. The CD4 and CD8 labels of this study may be unreliable. The CDR3 protein is CASSEMGQEAQYF. The nucleotide sequence reads TGTGCCAGCAGTGAAATGGGGCAGGAGGCCCAGTATTTT.